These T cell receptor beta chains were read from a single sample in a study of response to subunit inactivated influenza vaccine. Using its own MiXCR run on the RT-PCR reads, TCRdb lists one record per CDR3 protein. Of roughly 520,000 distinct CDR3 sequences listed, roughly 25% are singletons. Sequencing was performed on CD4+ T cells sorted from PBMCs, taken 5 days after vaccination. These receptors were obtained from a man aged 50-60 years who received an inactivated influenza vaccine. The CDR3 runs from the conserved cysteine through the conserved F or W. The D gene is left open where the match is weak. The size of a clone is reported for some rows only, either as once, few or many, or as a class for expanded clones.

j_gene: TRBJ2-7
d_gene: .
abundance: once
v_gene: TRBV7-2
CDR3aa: CASSLWYEQYF
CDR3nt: TGTGCCAGCAGCTTATGGTACGAGCAGTACTTC

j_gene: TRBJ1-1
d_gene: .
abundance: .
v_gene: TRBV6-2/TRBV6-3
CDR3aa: CASTLGNTEAFF
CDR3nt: TGTGCCAGCACCTTAGGGAACACTGAAGCTTTCTTT

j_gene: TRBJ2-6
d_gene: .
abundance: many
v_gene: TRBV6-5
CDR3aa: CASSYFGGAAGANVLTF
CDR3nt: TGTGCCAGCAGTTACTTCGGCGGGGCAGCTGGGGCCAACGTCCTGACTTTC

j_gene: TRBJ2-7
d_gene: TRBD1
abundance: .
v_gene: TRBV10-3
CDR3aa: CAITGQGASYEQYF
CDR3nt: TGTGCCATCACAGGACAGGGGGCGTCGTACGAGCAGTACTTC

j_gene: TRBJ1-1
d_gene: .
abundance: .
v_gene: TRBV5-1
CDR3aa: CASSLDAAGTEAFF
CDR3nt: TGCGCCAGCAGCTTGGACGCTGCTGGGACTGAAGCTTTCTTT

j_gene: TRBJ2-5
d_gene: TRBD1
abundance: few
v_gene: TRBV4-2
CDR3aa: CASSQGLGQGAPETQYF
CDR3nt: TGTGCCAGCAGCCAAGGTTTAGGACAGGGGGCGCCGGAGACCCAGTACTTC

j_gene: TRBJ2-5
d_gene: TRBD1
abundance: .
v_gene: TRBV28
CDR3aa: CASSRQGLAETQYF
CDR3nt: TGTGCCAGCAGTCGACAGGGGTTAGCGGAGACCCAGTACTTC

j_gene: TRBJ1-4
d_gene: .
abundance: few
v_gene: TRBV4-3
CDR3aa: CASSQDSKGTNEKLFF
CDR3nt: TGCGCCAGCAGCCAAGATAGTAAGGGTACTAATGAAAAACTGTTTTTT

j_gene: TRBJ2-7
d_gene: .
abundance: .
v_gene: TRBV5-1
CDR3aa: CASSLDPASSYEQYF
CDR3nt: TGCGCCAGCAGCTTGGATCCCGCAAGCTCCTACGAGCAGTACTTC

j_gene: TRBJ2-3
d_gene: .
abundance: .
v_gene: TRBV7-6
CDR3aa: CASSSSSPDTQYF
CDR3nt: TGTGCCAGCAGCTCCTCCAGCCCAGATACGCAGTATTTT

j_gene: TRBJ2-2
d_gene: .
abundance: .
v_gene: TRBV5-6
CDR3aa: CASSRAVWGTGELFF
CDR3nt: TGTGCCAGCAGCCGGGCAGTTTGGGGCACCGGGGAGCTGTTTTTT

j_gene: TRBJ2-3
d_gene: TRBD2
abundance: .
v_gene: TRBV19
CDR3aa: CASKTAGGRTDTQYF
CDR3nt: TGTGCCAGTAAGACCGCGGGGGGGCGGACAGATACGCAGTATTTT

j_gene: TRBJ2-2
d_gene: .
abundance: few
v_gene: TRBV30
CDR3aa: CACPRTANTGELFF
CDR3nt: TGTGCCTGCCCGAGGACAGCGAACACCGGGGAGCTGTTTTTT

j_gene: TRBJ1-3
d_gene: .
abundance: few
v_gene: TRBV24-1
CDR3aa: CATSDPRASGNTIYF
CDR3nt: TGTGCCACCAGTGACCCTCGTGCCTCTGGAAACACCATATATTTT

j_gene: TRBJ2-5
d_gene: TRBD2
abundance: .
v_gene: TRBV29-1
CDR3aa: CSVDREGVGTQYF
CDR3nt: TGCAGCGTTGACCGGGAGGGGGTCGGGACCCAGTACTTC

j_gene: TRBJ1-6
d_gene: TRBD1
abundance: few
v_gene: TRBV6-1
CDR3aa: CASSRGGVNSPLHF
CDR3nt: TGTGCCAGCAGCAGGGGGGGAGTCAATTCACCCCTCCACTTT

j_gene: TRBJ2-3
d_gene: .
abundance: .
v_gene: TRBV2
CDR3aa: CATTPGRPRDTQYF
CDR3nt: TGTGCCACTACTCCGGGACGGCCGAGAGATACGCAGTATTTT

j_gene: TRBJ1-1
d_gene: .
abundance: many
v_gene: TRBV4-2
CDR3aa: CASSQERRNTEAFF
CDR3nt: TGTGCCAGCAGCCAAGAACGGAGGAACACTGAAGCTTTCTTT

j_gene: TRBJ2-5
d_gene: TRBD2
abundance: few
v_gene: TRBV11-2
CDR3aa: CASSLMGLAGQETQYF
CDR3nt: TGTGCCAGCAGCTTAATGGGACTAGCGGGCCAAGAGACCCAGTACTTC

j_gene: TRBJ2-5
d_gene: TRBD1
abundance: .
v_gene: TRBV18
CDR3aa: CASSPEWTGGWETQYF
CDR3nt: TGTGCCAGCTCACCAGAGTGGACAGGGGGCTGGGAGACCCAGTACTTC

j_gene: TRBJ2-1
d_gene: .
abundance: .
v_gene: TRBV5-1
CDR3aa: CASSPEGRGRDEQFF
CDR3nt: TGCGCCAGCAGCCCGGAGGGGCGGGGTCGCGATGAGCAGTTCTTC

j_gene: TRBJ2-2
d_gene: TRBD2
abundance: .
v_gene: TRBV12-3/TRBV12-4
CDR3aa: CASRKAGATGELFF
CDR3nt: TGTGCCAGCAGAAAAGCGGGAGCCACCGGGGAGCTGTTTTTT

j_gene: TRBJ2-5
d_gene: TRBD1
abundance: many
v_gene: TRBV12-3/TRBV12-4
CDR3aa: CASSLGGGGETQYF
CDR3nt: TGTGCCAGCAGTTTAGGAGGGGGCGGAGAGACCCAGTACTTC

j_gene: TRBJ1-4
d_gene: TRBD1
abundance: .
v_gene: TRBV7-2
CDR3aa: CASKGQLNEKLFF
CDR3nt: TGTGCCAGCAAGGGACAGCTTAATGAAAAACTGTTTTTT

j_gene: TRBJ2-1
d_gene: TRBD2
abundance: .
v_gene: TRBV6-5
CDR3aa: CASSYTPREGLYNEQFF
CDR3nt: TGTGCCAGCAGTTACACCCCCCGGGAGGGCCTCTACAATGAGCAGTTCTTC

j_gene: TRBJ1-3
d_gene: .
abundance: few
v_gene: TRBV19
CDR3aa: CASSTADRASGNTIYF
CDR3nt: TGTGCCAGTAGTACCGCCGATAGGGCCTCTGGAAACACCATATATTTT

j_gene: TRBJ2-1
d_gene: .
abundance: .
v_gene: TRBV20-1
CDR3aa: CSARVIIVGRSYNEQFF
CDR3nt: TGCAGTGCTAGAGTCATAATCGTCGGCCGCTCCTACAATGAGCAGTTCTTC

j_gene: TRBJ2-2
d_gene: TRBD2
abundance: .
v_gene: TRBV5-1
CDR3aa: CASSLDAGTILDRELFF
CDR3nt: TGCGCCAGCAGCTTGGACGCCGGGACTATCTTGGACCGGGAGCTGTTTTTT

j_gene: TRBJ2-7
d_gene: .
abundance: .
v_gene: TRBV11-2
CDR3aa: CASSPLGAGASYEQYF
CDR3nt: TGTGCCAGCAGCCCCCTGGGGGCGGGGGCGTCCTACGAGCAGTACTTC

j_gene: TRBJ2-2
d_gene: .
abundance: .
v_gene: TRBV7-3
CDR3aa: CASSYGTLTGELFF
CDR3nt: TGTGCCAGCAGCTACGGGACCCTCACCGGGGAGCTGTTTTTT

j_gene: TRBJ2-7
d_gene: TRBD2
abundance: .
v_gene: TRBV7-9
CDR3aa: CASSWGGEQYF
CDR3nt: TGTGCCAGCAGCTGGGGGGGCGAGCAGTACTTC

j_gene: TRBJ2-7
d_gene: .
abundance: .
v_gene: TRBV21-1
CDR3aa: CASSNTGGKTYEQYF
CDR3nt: TGTGCCAGCAGCAACACAGGGGGCAAGACCTACGAGCAGTACTTC